This T cell receptor (beta chain) was documented in a study of blood T cell repertoires in COVID-19. The V and J ends lost 0 bases and 4 bases, in that order; junction bases with no gene match: 6. The CDR3 has 15 residues. Looked up from germline, CDR1 is SGHRS and CDR2 is YFSETQ. TCRdb's table, derived via immunoSEQ multiplex PCR, lists solely in-frame clones and lacks some. The top ten clones hold under 1.5% of a sample with more than 45,000 clones, 90% of them seen once. The chain couples TRBV5-1 to TRBJ1-1; 7 positions match TRBD1. The receptor's source is a man in his sixties with acute or convalescent COVID-19. The sample taken for sequencing was peripheral blood. This CDR3 is CASSLATGATTEAFF. The CDR3 DNA is TGCGCCAGCAGCTTGGCCACAGGGGCGACCACTGAAGCTTTCTTT. Complete variable domain (other parts from reference TRBV5-1 and TRBJ1-1): KAGVTQTPRYLIKTRGQQVTLSCSPISGHRSVSWYQQTPGQGLQFLFEYFSETQRNKGNFPGRFSGRQFSNSRSEMNVSTLELGDSALYLCASSLATGATTEAFFGQGTRLTVV.